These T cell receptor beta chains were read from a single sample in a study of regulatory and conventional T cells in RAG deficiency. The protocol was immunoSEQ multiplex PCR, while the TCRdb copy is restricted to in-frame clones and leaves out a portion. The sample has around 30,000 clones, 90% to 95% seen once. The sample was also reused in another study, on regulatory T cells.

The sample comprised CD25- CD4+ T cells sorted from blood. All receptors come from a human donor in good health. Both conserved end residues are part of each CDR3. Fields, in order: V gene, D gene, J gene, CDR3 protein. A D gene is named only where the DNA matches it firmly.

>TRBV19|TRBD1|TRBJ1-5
CASSMASTGNQPQHF
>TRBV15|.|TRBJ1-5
CATSRGGREDQPQHF
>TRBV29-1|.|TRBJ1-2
CSVQDRRYGYTF
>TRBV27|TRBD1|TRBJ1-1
CASGRQGRGGTEAFF
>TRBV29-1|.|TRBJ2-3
CSVLRIHTDTQYF
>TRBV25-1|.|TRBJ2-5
CASSEYRTSGGETQYF
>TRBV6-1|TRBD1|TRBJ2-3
CASSEHRGGTDTQYF
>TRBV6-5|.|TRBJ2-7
CASTTARGQYEQYF
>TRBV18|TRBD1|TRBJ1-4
CASSDGQGGEKLFF
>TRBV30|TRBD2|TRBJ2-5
CAWSPGLAIPETQYF
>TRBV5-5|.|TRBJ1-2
CASRSGGLYGYTF
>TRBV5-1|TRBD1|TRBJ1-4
CASSADRGRVEKLFF
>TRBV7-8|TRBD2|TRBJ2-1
CASSLGLAGYNEQFF
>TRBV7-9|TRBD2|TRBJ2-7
CASSPGLAGTLGEQYF
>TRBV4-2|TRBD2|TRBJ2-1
CASSQVDGAGGGEQFF
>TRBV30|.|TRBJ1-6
CAWSVRQHSPLHF
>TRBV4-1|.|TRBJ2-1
CASSQPERAPHNEQFF
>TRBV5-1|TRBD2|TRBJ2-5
CASSLALAGGLETQYF
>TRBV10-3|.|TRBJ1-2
CATRSTGTPLYGYTF
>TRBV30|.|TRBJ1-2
CAWRTGPNYGYTF
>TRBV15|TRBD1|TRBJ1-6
CATSRPRDRVNSPLHF
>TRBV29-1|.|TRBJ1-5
CSSLSRPRTVRSNQPQHF
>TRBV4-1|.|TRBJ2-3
CASSQDPLLRADTQYF
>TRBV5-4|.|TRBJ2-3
CASSFNTDTQYF
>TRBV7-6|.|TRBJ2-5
CASSLSPLRGKETQYF
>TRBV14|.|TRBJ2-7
CASSRLDTASYEQYF
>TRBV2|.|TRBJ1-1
CASSAQGNTEAFF
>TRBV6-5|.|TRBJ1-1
CASSYLGAPSTEAFF
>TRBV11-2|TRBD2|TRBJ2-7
CASSFQTSAYEQYF
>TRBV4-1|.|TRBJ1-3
CASSLPSGSRGSGNTIYF
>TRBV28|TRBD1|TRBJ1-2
CASRMTGATGYTF
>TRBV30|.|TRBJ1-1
CAWSVGGGMTEAFF
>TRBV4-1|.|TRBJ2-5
CASSQDFRDPGRETQYF
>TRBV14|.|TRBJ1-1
CASSQERFTEAFF
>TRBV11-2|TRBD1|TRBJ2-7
CASSLDRGQLKEEQYF
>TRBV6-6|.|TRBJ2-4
CASSFPGASAKNIQYF
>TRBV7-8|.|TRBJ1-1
CASSLTGQDLGAFF
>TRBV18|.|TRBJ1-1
CASSGENTEAFF
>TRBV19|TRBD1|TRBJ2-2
CASRRQGDTGELFF
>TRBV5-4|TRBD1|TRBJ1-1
CASSAGTGSTEAFF
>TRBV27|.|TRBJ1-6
CATSPLGISYNSPLHF
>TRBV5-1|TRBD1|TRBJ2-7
CASGPRDRERGSRGKVYEQYF
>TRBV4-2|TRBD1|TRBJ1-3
CASSQDRGPGNTIYF
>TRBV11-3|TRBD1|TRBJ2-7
CASWGTGNYEQYF
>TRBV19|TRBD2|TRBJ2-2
CASRTGGADTGELFF
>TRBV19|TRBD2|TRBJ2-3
CASSMRRGGQSTLTDTQYF
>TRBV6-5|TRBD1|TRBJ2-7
CASRRTGFHEQYF
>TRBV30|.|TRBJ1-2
CVWSVAATGGYTF
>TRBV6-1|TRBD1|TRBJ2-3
CASSDRGQADTQYF
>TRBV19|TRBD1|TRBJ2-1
CASSPRTGVPSYNEQFF
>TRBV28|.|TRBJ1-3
CASSLLGGNTIYF
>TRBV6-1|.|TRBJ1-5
CASTEGAINQPQHF
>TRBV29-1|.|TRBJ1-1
CSVATGRAEAFF
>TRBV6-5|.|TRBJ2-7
CASTLLGGPLYEQYF
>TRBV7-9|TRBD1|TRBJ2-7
CASSQDRPAYEQYF
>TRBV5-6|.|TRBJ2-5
CATRSGVQETQYF
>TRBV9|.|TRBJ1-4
CASSPNGANEKLFF